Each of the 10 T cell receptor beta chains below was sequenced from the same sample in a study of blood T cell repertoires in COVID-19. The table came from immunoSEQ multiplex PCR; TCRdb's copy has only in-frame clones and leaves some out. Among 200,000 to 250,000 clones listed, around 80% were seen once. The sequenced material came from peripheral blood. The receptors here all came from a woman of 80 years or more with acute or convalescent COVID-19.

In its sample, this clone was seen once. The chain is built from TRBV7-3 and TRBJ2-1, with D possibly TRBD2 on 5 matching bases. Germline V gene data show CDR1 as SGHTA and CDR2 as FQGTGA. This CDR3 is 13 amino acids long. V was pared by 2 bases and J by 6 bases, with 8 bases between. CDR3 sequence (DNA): TGTGCCAGCAGCTTAGCGGGCTCCAATGAGCAGTTCTTC. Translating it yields CASSLAGSNEQFF.

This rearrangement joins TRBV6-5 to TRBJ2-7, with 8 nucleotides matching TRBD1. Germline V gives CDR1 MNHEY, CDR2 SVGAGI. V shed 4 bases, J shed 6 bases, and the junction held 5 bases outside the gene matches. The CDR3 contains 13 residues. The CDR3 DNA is TGTGCCAGCAGTTTGGACAGGGACGGCGAGCAGTACTTC. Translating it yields CASSLDRDGEQYF.

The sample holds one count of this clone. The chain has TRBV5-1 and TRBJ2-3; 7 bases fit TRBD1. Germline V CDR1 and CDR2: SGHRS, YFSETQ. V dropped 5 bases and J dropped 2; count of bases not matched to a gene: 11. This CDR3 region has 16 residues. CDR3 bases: TGCGCCAGCAGTAAGGGGACAGCCCCTTTCACAGATACGCAGTATTTT. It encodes CASSKGTAPFTDTQYF. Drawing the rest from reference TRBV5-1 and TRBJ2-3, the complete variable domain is KAGVTQTPRYLIKTRGQQVTLSCSPISGHRSVSWYQQTPGQGLQFLFEYFSETQRNKGNFPGRFSGRQFSNSRSEMNVSTLELGDSALYLCASSKGTAPFTDTQYFGPGTRLTVL.

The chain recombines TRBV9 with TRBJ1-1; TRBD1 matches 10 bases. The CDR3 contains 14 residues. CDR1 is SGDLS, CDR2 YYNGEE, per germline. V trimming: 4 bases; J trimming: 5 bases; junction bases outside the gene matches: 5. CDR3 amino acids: CASSFGTGVTEAFF. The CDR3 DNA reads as TGTGCCAGCAGCTTTGGGACAGGGGTTACTGAAGCTTTCTTT.

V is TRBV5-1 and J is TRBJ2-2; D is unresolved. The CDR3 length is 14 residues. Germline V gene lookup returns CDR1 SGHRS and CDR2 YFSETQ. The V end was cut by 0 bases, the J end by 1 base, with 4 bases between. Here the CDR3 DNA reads TGCGCCAGCAGCTTGGGTCTGAACACCGGGGAGCTGTTTTTT. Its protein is CASSLGLNTGELFF.

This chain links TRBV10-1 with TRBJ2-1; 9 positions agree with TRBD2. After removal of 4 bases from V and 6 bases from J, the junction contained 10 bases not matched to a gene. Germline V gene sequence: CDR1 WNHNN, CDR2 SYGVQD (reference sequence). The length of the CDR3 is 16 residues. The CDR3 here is CASSGPRGGGGNEQFF. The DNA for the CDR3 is TGCGCCAGCAGTGGTCCGAGGGGCGGGGGGGGCAATGAGCAGTTCTTC.

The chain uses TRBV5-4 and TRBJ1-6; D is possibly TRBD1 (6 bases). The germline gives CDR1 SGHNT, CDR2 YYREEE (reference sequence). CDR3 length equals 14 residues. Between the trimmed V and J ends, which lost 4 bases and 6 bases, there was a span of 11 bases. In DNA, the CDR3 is TGTGCCAGCAGCCTAACAGGGTTTAATTCACCCCTCCACTTT. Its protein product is CASSLTGFNSPLHF. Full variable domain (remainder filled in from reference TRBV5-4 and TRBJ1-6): ETGVTQSPTHLIKTRGQQVTLRCSSQSGHNTVSWYQQALGQGPQFIFQYYREEENGRGNFPPRFSGLQFPNYSSELNVNALELDDSALYLCASSLTGFNSPLHFGNGTRLTVT.

CDR3 sequence: CASRSLQGSHEQYF. The CDR3 nucleotides read TGTGCCAGCAGATCGTTACAGGGGAGCCACGAGCAGTACTTC. The gene calls are TRBV7-8 and TRBJ2-7; 7 bases agree with TRBD1. This CDR3 is 14 amino acids long. Losses at the gene ends were 6 bases for V and 5 bases for J; bases not matched to a gene: 10. Germline V CDR1 and CDR2: SGHVS, FQNEAQ.

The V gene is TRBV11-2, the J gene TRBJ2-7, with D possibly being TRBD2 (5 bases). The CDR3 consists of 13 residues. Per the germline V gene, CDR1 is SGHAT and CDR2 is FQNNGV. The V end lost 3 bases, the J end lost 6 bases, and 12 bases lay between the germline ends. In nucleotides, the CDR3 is TGTGCCAGCAGCTTCGGGGAACGACGCGAGCAGTACTTC. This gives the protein CASSFGERREQYF.

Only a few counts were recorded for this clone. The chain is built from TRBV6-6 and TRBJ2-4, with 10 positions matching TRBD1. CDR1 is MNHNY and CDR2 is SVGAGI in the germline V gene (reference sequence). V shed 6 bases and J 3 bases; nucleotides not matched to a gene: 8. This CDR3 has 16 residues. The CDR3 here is CASSVTGGSGKNIQYF. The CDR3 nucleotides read TGTGCCAGCAGCGTGACAGGGGGCAGTGGCAAAAACATTCAGTACTTC.